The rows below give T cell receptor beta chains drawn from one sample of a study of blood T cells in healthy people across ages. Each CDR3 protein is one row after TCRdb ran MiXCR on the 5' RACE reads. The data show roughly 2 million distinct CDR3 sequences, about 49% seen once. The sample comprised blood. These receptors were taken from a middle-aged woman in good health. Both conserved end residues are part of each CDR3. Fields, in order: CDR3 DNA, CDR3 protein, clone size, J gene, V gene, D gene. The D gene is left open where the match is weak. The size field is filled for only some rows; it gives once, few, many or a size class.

TGTGCCAGCAGAGAGGGACAGGGCCCCTACGAGCAGTACTTC,CASREGQGPYEQYF,.,TRBJ2-7,TRBV6-5,TRBD1
TGTGCCAGCGCGACAGGACTCAGCTCCTACAATGAGCAGTTCTTC,CASATGLSSYNEQFF,.,TRBJ2-1,TRBV6-1,.
TGTGCCAGCGGGACAGACCGTAACTATGGCTACACCTTC,CASGTDRNYGYTF,.,TRBJ1-2,TRBV6-6,TRBD1
TGTGCCAGCAGCCTACATACCGGGACAGGCCTAGGGGATGAGCAGTTCTTC,CASSLHTGTGLGDEQFF,.,TRBJ2-1,TRBV7-3,TRBD1
TGCGCCAGCAGCTTGGGGTCAAGGACTAGCACAGATACGCAGTATTTT,CASSLGSRTSTDTQYF,.,TRBJ2-3,TRBV5-1,.
TGTGCCAGCAGTTTATCTTTGGGCTACACCTTC,CASSLSLGYTF,few,TRBJ1-2,TRBV28,.
TGTGCCAGCAGTCCGGGACAGGGGAACGCAGATACGCAGTATTTT,CASSPGQGNADTQYF,.,TRBJ2-3,TRBV12-3/TRBV12-4,TRBD1
TGTGCCAGCAGCACAGGGGGGACCCGATCCAAAAACATTCAGTACTTC,CASSTGGTRSKNIQYF,few,TRBJ2-4,TRBV7-8,TRBD1
TGCAGTGCTAGTCCGGGACAGGGCCATAATTCACCCCTCCACTTT,CSASPGQGHNSPLHF,.,TRBJ1-6,TRBV20-1,TRBD1
TGTGCCAGCAAAAGCAGAAGCGGGGTCAATGAGCAGTTCTTC,CASKSRSGVNEQFF,.,TRBJ2-1,TRBV2,TRBD2
TGTGCCAGCAGTCGCCCTAGGGACTCCGGTAATGAGCAGTACTTC,CASSRPRDSGNEQYF,.,TRBJ2-7,TRBV6-2/TRBV6-3,.
TGCAGTGCCCCGGGGCAGGATTTCTACGAGCAGTACTTC,CSAPGQDFYEQYF,.,TRBJ2-7,TRBV20-1,.
TGTGCCACCAGTGTCCGACAGGGCCACACAGATACGCAGTATTTT,CATSVRQGHTDTQYF,.,TRBJ2-3,TRBV24-1,TRBD1
TGTGCCAGCAGTTACTACGCAGTGAGCAGGGGGCCTGGGAATGAGCAGTTCTTC,CASSYYAVSRGPGNEQFF,.,TRBJ2-1,TRBV6-2/TRBV6-3,TRBD1
TGCGCCAGCAGCCCGGTCCAGGGAGCCAACTATGGCTACACCTTC,CASSPVQGANYGYTF,.,TRBJ1-2,TRBV4-1,.
TGCAGCGCTGTCGGATCGGGACAGGGATGCACTGAAGCTTTCTTT,CSAVGSGQGCTEAFF,once,TRBJ1-1,TRBV29-1,TRBD1
TGTGCCAGCAGCCTGGGGGCTTCGAGGAATCAGCCCCAGCATTTT,CASSLGASRNQPQHF,.,TRBJ1-5,TRBV3-1,.
TGTGCCAGCAGCCGGACTACAACTAGCACAGATACGCAGTATTTT,CASSRTTTSTDTQYF,.,TRBJ2-3,TRBV4-2,.
TGTGCCAGCAGCTTAGTGCGCTTAGATACGCAGTATTTT,CASSLVRLDTQYF,few,TRBJ2-3,TRBV7-2,.
TGTGCCAGCAGCCTCTCCCGGACAGGGGGGGGAGGGACCCAGTACTTC,CASSLSRTGGGGTQYF,.,TRBJ2-5,TRBV4-2,TRBD1
TGTGCCAGCAGCTTAGCCCGACAGGGCCCCTACAATGAGCAGTTCTTC,CASSLARQGPYNEQFF,few,TRBJ2-1,TRBV7-2,TRBD1
TGTGCCAGCAGTTTCCCCGGACTAGCGGGGGAGACGGAGACCCAGTACTTC,CASSFPGLAGETETQYF,few,TRBJ2-5,TRBV6-5,TRBD2
TGTGCCAGCAGAGGGTCTTCAAGGGAGCAGTACTTC,CASRGSSREQYF,.,TRBJ2-5,TRBV12-3/TRBV12-4,.
TGTGCCAGCAGCTTACCCGGGACCGATACAGCCTACGAGCAGTACTTC,CASSLPGTDTAYEQYF,.,TRBJ2-7,TRBV7-9,.
TGTGCCAGCAGTGCTCGGAGCTCTGGGGCCAACGTCCTGACTTTC,CASSARSSGANVLTF,few,TRBJ2-6,TRBV2,.
TGTGCCAGCAGTCCTACTAGCCCGTCCGTCTACGAGCAGTACTTC,CASSPTSPSVYEQYF,few,TRBJ2-7,TRBV6-2/TRBV6-3,.
TGTGCCAGCAGCCCCGGGGCAGACAATGAGCAGTACTTC,CASSPGADNEQYF,.,TRBJ2-5,TRBV14,.
TGCAGTGCTAGTCCCCGACTGAGGGAACAATCCAGGAGCTCCTACGAGCAGTACTTC,CSASPRLREQSRSSYEQYF,few,TRBJ2-7,TRBV20-1,.
TGCAGTGCCGCCGTGGTTCAAGGTACTGAAGCTTTCTTT,CSAAVVQGTEAFF,.,TRBJ1-1,TRBV20-1,.
TGTGCCAGCAGCTTAGCTGCCGGTGGAGTAAAGGATCAGCCCCAGCATTTT,CASSLAAGGVKDQPQHF,.,TRBJ1-5,TRBV7-9,.
TGTGCCAGCAGTTTATGGAGCGGGGGGGGCTCCTACAATGAGCAGTTCTTC,CASSLWSGGGSYNEQFF,.,TRBJ2-1,TRBV12-3/TRBV12-4,TRBD2
TGTGCCAGTGGACAGGCGGGATCCTACGAGCAGTACTTC,CASGQAGSYEQYF,few,TRBJ2-7,TRBV2,.
TGCAGTGCTAGGTCATCCGAGACTAAAGAGACCCAGTACTTC,CSARSSETKETQYF,.,TRBJ2-5,TRBV20-1,.
TGCAGTGCTAGTTTGCTAGCGGGGGGCGGGGAGCAGTACTTC,CSASLLAGGGEQYF,.,TRBJ2-7,TRBV20-1,TRBD2
TGCAGTGCTAGAGATCCCGGCCTTGGGAATGGCTACACCTTC,CSARDPGLGNGYTF,.,TRBJ1-2,TRBV20-1,.
TGTGCCAGCAGTACACGACAGGGGGCAACCGAGACCCAGTACTTC,CASSTRQGATETQYF,.,TRBJ2-5,TRBV27,TRBD1
TGTGCCATCATGGGCCTCGACGGCGACACCGGGGAGCTGTTTTTT,CAIMGLDGDTGELFF,once,TRBJ2-2,TRBV10-3,.
TGCAGCGTTGCGGGCAGAGACAATGAGCAGTTCTTC,CSVAGRDNEQFF,.,TRBJ2-1,TRBV29-1,.
TGTGCCAGCAGCCTCCAACTAGGAGGTAATGAAAAACTGTTTTTT,CASSLQLGGNEKLFF,.,TRBJ1-4,TRBV7-2,.
TGTGCCAGCAGCCAAGCCGCCTATAGCGGAGAAGAGACCCAGTACTTC,CASSQAAYSGEETQYF,.,TRBJ2-5,TRBV4-2,.
TGTGCCAGCAGTTCCGACAGGGTTAACGGCTACACCTTC,CASSSDRVNGYTF,few,TRBJ1-2,TRBV7-2,TRBD1
TGTGCCAGCAGCGTAGAAGGAAGGGTCCATCAGCCCCAGCATTTT,CASSVEGRVHQPQHF,.,TRBJ1-5,TRBV9,.
TGTGCCAGCAGACAAACGGGGCCTGGCGAAAAACTGTTTTTT,CASRQTGPGEKLFF,.,TRBJ1-4,TRBV28,.
TGTGCCAGCAGATCGAATCGAGGGGGACTAGCGGTGAATGAGCAGTTCTTC,CASRSNRGGLAVNEQFF,.,TRBJ2-1,TRBV11-2,TRBD2
TGTGCCAGCAGCGCGGGACAGGGGGATAAGGCGGATACGCAGTATTTT,CASSAGQGDKADTQYF,.,TRBJ2-3,TRBV6-1,TRBD1
TGTGCCAGCAGTAGACTAGGGACTAGCGGGGTCCAAGAGACCCAGTACTTC,CASSRLGTSGVQETQYF,.,TRBJ2-5,TRBV6-2/TRBV6-3,TRBD2
TGTGCCAGCAGCTTAGTGGGGGGGGCGAAAACTAACTATGGCTACACCTTC,CASSLVGGAKTNYGYTF,.,TRBJ1-2,TRBV7-2,.
TGTGCCAGCAGCTCCCGGGACACCCCCTACAATGAGCAGTTCTTC,CASSSRDTPYNEQFF,few,TRBJ2-1,TRBV7-8,.
TGTGCGACAGCATTTAGGGGAGAAAAACTGTTTTTT,CATAFRGEKLFF,.,TRBJ1-4,TRBV6-1,.
TGTGCCAGCAGTTCCGGGACAGAAAAGACCCAGTACTTC,CASSSGTEKTQYF,.,TRBJ2-5,TRBV2,TRBD1
TGTGCCACCAGCAGGTCTATGGGCTATGGCTACACCTTC,CATSRSMGYGYTF,few,TRBJ1-2,TRBV24-1,.